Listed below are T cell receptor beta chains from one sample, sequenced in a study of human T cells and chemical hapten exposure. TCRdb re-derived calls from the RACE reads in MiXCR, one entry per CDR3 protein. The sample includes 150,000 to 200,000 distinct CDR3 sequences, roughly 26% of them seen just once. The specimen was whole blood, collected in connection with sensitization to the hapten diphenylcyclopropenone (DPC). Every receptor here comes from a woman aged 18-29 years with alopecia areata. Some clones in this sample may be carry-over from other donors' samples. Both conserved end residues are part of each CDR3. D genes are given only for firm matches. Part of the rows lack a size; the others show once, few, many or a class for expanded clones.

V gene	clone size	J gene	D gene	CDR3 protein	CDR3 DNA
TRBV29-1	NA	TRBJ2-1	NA	CSVEFRYNEQFF	TGCAGCGTTGAATTCCGCTACAATGAGCAGTTCTTC
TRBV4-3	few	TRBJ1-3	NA	CASSQDLNGNTIYF	TGCGCCAGCAGCCAAGATTTAAACGGAAACACCATATATTTT
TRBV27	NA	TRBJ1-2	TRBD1	CASSQGTGHGYTF	TGTGCCAGCAGCCAAGGGACAGGGCATGGCTACACCTTC
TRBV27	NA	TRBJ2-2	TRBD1	CASSPWTGPPLENGELFF	TGTGCCAGCAGTCCGTGGACAGGGCCCCCGCTAGAGAACGGGGAGCTGTTTTTT
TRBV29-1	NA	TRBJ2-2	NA	CSGGTAGGMNTGELFF	TGCAGCGGCGGGACAGCCGGAGGGATGAACACCGGGGAGCTGTTTTTT
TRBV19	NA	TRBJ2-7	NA	CASDSRGAKPNEQYF	TGTGCCAGTGACTCCCGGGGGGCGAAGCCCAACGAGCAGTACTTC
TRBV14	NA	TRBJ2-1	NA	CASSQDLSGYGFF	TGTGCCAGCAGCCAAGATCTTTCGGGCTACGGGTTCTTC
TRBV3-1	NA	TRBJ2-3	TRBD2	CASSQELRTSGRGLTDTQYF	TGTGCCAGCAGCCAAGAATTAAGGACTAGCGGGAGGGGCCTCACAGATACGCAGTATTTT
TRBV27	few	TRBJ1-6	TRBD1	CASSLGGTGGLPLHF	TGTGCCAGCAGTTTGGGAGGGACAGGGGGCTTACCCCTCCACTTT
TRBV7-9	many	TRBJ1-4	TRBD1	CASSLDRDGEKLFF	TGTGCCAGCAGCCTGGACAGGGACGGTGAAAAACTGTTTTTT
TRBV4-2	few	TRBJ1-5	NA	CASSQSGREQPQHF	TGTGCCAGCAGCCAGTCAGGGAGAGAGCAGCCCCAGCATTTT
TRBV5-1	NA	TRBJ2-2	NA	CASSLMTGELFF	TGCGCCAGCAGCTTGATGACCGGGGAGCTGTTTTTT
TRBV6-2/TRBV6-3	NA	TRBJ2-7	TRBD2	CASRRAGGSEQYF	TGTGCCAGCAGACGAGCGGGGGGGAGCGAGCAGTACTTC
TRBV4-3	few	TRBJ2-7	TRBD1	CASSPGQGGYEQYF	TGCGCCAGCAGCCCAGGACAGGGGGGATACGAGCAGTACTTC
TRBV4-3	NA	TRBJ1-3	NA	CASKRSFQGLNSGNTIYF	TGCGCCAGCAAGAGGTCATTCCAGGGTCTGAACTCTGGAAACACCATATATTTT
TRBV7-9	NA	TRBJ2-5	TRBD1	CASSQTGGAETQYF	TGTGCCAGCAGCCAAACAGGGGGCGCGGAGACCCAGTACTTC
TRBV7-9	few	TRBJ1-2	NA	CASSPQPDNYGYTF	TGTGCCAGCAGCCCCCAGCCCGACAACTATGGCTACACCTTC
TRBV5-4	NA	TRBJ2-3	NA	CASSEQLVAIDTQYF	TGTGCCAGCAGCGAGCAACTAGTGGCGATAGATACGCAGTATTTT
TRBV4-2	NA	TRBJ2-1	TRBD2	CASSQPGGANEQFF	TGTGCCAGCAGCCAGCCGGGAGGGGCCAATGAGCAGTTCTTC
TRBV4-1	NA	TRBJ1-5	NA	CASSQTSGAYQPQHF	TGCGCCAGCAGCCAAACCTCGGGGGCCTATCAGCCCCAGCATTTT
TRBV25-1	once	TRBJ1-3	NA	CASTGPGPAGNTIYF	TGTGCCAGCACCGGCCCGGGCCCGGCGGGAAACACCATATATTTT
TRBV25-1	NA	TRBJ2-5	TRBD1	CASSEMDRPGETQYF	TGTGCCAGCAGTGAAATGGACAGGCCGGGGGAGACCCAGTACTTC
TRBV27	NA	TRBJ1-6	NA	CASSTGQNSPLHF	TGTGCCAGCAGTACCGGACAGAATTCACCCCTCCACTTT
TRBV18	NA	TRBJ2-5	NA	CASSPPGGYKETQYF	TGTGCCAGCTCACCACCAGGAGGGTACAAAGAGACCCAGTACTTC
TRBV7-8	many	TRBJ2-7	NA	CASSSREPEQYF	TGTGCCAGCAGCTCTCGGGAGCCCGAGCAGTACTTC
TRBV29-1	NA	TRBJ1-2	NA	CSVEDLQVGFSNYGYTF	TGCAGCGTTGAAGATCTTCAAGTCGGGTTTTCGAACTATGGCTACACCTTC
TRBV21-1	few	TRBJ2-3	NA	CAAPDHGPTDTQYF	TGTGCCGCCCCCGACCATGGGCCTACAGATACGCAGTATTTT
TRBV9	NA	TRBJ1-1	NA	CASSVVPGHEPAFF	TGTGCCAGCAGCGTAGTACCGGGCCATGAACCAGCTTTCTTT
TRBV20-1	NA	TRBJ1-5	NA	CSAKTDNSNQPQHF	TGCAGTGCTAAGACAGACAATAGCAATCAGCCCCAGCATTTT
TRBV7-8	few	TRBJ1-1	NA	CASSLGRWNTEAFF	TGTGCCAGCAGCTTAGGACGGTGGAACACTGAAGCTTTCTTT
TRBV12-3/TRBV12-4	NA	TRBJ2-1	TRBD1	CASSPGQGLSYNEQFF	TGTGCCAGCAGTCCTGGACAGGGGCTGTCCTACAATGAGCAGTTCTTC
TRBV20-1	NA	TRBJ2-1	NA	CSAESRDVSNEQFF	TGCAGTGCGGAGAGCCGGGACGTAAGCAATGAGCAGTTCTTC
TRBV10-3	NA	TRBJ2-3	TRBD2	CAISLAGGGPDTQYF	TGTGCCATCAGTTTAGCGGGGGGAGGCCCAGATACGCAGTATTTT
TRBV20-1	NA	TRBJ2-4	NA	CSHKQGTIQYF	TGCAGCCACAAACAGGGTACCATTCAGTACTTC
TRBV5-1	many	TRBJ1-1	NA	CASSLVGAMNTEAFF	TGCGCCAGCAGCTTGGTGGGGGCTATGAACACTGAAGCTTTCTTT
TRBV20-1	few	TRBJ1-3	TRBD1	CSATQGVLGNTIYF	TGCAGTGCAACCCAGGGGGTCCTAGGAAACACCATATATTTT
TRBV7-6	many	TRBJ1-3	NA	CASSLVVSGNTIYF	TGTGCCAGCAGCTTAGTGGTCTCTGGAAACACCATATATTTT
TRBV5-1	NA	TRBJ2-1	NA	CASSLEGATYNEQFF	TGCGCCAGCAGCTTGGAAGGGGCTACCTACAATGAGCAGTTCTTC
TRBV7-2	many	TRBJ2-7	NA	CASSLMGEGEQYF	TGTGCCAGCAGCCTAATGGGGGAAGGCGAGCAGTACTTC
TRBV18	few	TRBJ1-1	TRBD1	CASSPSGPGQGKTEAFF	TGTGCCAGCTCACCATCTGGGCCGGGACAGGGAAAAACTGAAGCTTTCTTT
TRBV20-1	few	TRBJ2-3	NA	CSDRTGDTQYF	TGCAGTGACAGGACTGGAGATACGCAGTATTTT
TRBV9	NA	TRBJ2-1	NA	CASSVGPPGLDNEQFF	TGTGCCAGCAGCGTAGGCCCACCAGGGCTGGACAATGAGCAGTTCTTC
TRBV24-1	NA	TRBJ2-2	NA	CATSEALPGELFF	TGTGCCACCAGTGAGGCCCTTCCCGGGGAGCTGTTTTTT
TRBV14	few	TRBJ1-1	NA	CASSLRGTAEAFF	TGTGCCAGCAGCCTCAGAGGGACTGCGGAAGCTTTCTTT
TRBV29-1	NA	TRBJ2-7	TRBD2	CSVGRGRAGFEQYF	TGCAGCGTTGGACGCGGGAGGGCCGGGTTCGAGCAGTACTTC
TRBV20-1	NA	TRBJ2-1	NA	CSAPGQGSYNEQFF	TGCAGTGCTCCTGGCCAGGGGTCCTACAATGAGCAGTTCTTC
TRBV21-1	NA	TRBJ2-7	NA	CANLLHRGFFYEQYF	TGTGCCAACCTTTTACATCGGGGGTTCTTCTACGAGCAGTACTTC
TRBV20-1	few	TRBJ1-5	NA	CSTKRIGNQPQHF	TGCAGTACCAAGAGGATCGGCAATCAGCCCCAGCATTTT
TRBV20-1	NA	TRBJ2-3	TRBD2	CSAWGGTSTDTQYF	TGCAGTGCTTGGGGGGGTACTAGCACAGATACGCAGTATTTT
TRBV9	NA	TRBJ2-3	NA	CASSVRRLGTDTQYF	TGTGCCAGCAGCGTCCGGCGGCTTGGCACAGATACGCAGTATTTT
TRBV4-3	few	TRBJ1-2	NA	CASSQELGVRYTF	TGCGCCAGCAGCCAAGAACTCGGGGTTCGCTACACCTTC
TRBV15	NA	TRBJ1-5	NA	CATSRAGGPLQPQHF	TGTGCCACCAGCAGAGCCGGGGGGCCTCTTCAGCCCCAGCATTTT
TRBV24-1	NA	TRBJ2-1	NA	CATSGWGKTHNEQFF	TGTGCCACCAGTGGGTGGGGGAAGACTCACAATGAGCAGTTCTTC
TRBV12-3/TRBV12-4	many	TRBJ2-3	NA	CASSFTALTDTQYF	TGTGCCAGCAGTTTTACGGCTCTCACAGATACGCAGTATTTT
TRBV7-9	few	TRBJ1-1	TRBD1	CASRQGGGEAFF	TGTGCCAGCAGACAGGGGGGGGGAGAAGCTTTCTTT
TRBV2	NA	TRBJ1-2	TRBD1	CASSERQGRGDYGYTF	TGTGCCAGCAGTGAAAGACAGGGACGGGGCGACTATGGCTACACCTTC
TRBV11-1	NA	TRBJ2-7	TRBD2	CASSLTSGSVYEQYF	TGTGCCAGCAGCTTAACTAGCGGGAGTGTCTACGAGCAGTACTTC
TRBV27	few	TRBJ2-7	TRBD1	CASSPQTGEWLREQYF	TGTGCCAGCAGTCCGCAAACAGGGGAGTGGTTGCGTGAGCAGTACTTC
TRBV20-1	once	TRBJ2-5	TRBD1	CSATRQGPLTQYF	TGCAGTGCTACCCGACAGGGCCCCTTGACCCAGTACTTC
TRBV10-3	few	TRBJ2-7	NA	CAISESGTYEQYF	TGTGCCATCAGTGAAAGCGGAACCTACGAGCAGTACTTC